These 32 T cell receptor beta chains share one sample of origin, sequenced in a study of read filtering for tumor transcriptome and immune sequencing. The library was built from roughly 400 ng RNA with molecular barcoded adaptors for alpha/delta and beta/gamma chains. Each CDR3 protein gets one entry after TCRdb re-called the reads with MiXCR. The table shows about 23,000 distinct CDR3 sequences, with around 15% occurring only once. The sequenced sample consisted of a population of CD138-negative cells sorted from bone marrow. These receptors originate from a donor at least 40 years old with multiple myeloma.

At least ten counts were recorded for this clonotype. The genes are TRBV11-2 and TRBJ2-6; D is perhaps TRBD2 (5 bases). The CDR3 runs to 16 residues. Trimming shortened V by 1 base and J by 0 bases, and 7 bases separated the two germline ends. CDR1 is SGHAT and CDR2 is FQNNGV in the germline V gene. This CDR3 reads CASSLAGGSGANVLTF. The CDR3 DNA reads TGTGCCAGCAGCTTAGCAGGAGGCTCTGGGGCCAACGTCCTGACTTTC.

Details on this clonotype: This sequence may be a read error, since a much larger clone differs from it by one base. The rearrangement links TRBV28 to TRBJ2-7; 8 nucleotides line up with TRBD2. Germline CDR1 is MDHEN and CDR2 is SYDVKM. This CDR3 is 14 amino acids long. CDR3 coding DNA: TGTGCCAGCAGTTCCAATGGACTAGCCTACCAGCAGTACTTC. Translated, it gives CASSSNGLAYQQYF.

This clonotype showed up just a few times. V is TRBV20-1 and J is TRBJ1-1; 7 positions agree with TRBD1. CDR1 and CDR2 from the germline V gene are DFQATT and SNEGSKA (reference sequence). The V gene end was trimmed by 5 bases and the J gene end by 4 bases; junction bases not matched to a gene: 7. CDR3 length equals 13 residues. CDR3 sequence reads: CSASDQGGTEAFF. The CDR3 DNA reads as TGCAGTGCTTCAGACCAGGGGGGCACTGAAGCTTTCTTT.

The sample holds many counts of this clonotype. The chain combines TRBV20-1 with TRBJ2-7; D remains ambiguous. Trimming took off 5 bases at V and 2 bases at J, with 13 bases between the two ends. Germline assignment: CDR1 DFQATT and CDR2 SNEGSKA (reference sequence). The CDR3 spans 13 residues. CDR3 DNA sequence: TGCAGTGCTGGTCGGGTAGGACCCTACGAGCAGTACTTC. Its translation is CSAGRVGPYEQYF.

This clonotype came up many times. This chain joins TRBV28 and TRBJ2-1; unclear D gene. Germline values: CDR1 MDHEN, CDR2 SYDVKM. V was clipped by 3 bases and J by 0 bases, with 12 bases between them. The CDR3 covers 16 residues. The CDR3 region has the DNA TGTGCCAGCAGTTTCGGTCGGGCGACCTCCTACAATGAGCAGTTCTTC. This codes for CASSFGRATSYNEQFF.

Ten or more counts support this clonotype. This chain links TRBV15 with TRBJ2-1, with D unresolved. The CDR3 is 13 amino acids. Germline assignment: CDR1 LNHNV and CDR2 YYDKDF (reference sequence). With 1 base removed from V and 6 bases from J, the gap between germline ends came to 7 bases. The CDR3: CATSRALLNEQFF. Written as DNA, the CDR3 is TGTGCCACCAGCAGAGCTCTGCTCAATGAGCAGTTCTTC.

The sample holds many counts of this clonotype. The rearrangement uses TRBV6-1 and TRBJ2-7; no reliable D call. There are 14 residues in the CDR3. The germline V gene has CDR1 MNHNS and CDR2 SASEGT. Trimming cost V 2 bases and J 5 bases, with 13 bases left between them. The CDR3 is CASSESWGMDEQYF. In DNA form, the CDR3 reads TGTGCCAGCAGTGAATCGTGGGGAATGGACGAGCAGTACTTC.

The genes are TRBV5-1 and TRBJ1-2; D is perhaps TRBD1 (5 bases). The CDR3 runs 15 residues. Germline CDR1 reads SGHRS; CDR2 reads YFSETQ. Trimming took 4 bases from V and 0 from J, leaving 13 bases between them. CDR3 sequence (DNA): TGCGCCAGCAGCCCCCGGGACGAAGCTAACTATGGCTACACCTTC. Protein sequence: CASSPRDEANYGYTF.

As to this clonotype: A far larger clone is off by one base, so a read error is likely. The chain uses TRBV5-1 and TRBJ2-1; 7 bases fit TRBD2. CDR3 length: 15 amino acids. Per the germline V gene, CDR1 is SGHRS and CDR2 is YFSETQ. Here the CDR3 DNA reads TGTGCCAGCAGCTTGCGGGGGACGCCCTACAATAAGCAGTTCTTC. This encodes CASSLRGTPYNKQFF.

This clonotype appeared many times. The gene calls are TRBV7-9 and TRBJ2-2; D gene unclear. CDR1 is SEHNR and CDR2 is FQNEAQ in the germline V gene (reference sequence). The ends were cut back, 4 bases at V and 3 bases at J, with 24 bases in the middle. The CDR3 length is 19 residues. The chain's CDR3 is CASSSTEPSPKRDTGELFF. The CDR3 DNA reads TGTGCCAGCAGCTCCACAGAACCCTCACCAAAGCGTGACACCGGGGAGCTGTTTTTT.

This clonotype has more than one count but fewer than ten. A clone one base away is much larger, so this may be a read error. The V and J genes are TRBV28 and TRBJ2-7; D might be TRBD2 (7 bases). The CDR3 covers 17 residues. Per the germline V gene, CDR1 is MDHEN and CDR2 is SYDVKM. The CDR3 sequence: CASSKIGGGASSYEQHF. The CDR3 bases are TGTGCCAGCAGTAAAATTGGAGGGGGGGCTAGCTCCTACGAGCAGCACTTC.

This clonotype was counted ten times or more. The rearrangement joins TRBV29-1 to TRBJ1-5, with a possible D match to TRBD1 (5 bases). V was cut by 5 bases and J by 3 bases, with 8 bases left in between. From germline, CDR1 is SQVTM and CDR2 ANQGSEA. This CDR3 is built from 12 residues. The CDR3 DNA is TGCAGCGTTCGGGGGACCAATCAGCCCCAGCATTTT. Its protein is CSVRGTNQPQHF. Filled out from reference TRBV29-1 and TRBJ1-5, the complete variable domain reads SAVISQKPSRDICQRGTSLTIQCQVDSQVTMMFWYRQQPGQSLTLIATANQGSEATYESGFVIDKFPISRPNLTFSTLTVSNMSPEDSSIYLCSVRGTNQPQHFGDGTRLSIL.

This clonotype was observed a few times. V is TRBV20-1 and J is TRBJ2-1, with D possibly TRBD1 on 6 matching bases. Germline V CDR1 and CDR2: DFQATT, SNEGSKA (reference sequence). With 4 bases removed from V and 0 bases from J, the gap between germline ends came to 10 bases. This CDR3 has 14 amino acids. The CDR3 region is CSATGDSSYNEQFF. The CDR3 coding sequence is TGCAGTGCTACAGGGGATAGCTCCTACAATGAGCAGTTCTTC.

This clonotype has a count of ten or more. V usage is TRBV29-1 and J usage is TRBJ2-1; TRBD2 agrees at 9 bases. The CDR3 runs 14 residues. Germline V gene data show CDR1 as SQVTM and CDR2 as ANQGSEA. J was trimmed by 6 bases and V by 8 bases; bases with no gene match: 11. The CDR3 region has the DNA TGCAGCTGGTCCGGTAGCGGGAGTTCCAATGAGCAGTTCTTC. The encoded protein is CSWSGSGSSNEQFF.

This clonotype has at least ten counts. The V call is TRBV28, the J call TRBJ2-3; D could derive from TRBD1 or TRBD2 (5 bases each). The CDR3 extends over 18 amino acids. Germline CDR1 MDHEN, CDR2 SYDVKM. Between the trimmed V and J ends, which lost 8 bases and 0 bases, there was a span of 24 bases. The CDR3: CASSAFEGLVVSTDTQYF. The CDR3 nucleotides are TGTGCCAGCTCGGCGTTTGAGGGGTTGGTAGTTAGCACAGATACGCAGTATTTT.

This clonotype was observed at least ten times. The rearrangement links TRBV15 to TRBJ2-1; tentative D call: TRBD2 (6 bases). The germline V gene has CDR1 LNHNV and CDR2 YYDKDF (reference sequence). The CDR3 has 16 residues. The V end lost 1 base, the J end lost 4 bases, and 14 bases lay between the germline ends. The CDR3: CATSRANRELYNEQFF. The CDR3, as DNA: TGTGCCACCAGCAGAGCGAATCGGGAGTTGTACAATGAGCAGTTCTTC.

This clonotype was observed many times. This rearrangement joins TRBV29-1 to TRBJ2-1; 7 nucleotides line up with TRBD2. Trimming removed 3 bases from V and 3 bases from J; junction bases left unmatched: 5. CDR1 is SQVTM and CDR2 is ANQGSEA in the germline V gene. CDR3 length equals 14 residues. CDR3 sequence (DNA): TGCAGCGTTGATATAGCGGGCATCTACAATGAGCAGTTCTTC. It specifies CSVDIAGIYNEQFF.

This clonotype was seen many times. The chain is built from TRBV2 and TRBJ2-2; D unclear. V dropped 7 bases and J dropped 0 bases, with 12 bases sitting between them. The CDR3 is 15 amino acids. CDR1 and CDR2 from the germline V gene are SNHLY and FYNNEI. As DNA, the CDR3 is TGTGCCAGCAAGGGCTCCGGGCCGAACACCGGGGAGCTGTTTTTT. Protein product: CASKGSGPNTGELFF.

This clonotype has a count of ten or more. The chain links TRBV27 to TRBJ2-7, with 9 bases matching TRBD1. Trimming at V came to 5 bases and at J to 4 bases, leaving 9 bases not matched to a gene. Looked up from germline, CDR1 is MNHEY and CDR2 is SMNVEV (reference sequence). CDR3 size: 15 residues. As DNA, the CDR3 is TGTGCCAGCAGTCCGGGGACAGGGCTAATTTACGAGCAGTACTTC. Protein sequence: CASSPGTGLIYEQYF.

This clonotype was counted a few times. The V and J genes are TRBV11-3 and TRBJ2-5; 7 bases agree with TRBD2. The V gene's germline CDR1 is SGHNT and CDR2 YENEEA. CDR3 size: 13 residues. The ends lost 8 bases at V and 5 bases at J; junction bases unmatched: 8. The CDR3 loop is CASGYGGSETQYF. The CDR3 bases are TGTGCCAGCGGCTACGGGGGGTCGGAGACCCAGTACTTC.

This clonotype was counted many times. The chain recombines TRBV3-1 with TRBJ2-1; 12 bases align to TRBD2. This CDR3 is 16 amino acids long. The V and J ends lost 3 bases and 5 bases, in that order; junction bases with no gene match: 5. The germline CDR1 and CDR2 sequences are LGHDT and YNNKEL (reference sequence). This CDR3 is CASSQTSGSLHNEQFF. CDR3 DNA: TGTGCCAGCAGCCAGACTAGCGGGAGTTTGCACAATGAGCAGTTCTTC.

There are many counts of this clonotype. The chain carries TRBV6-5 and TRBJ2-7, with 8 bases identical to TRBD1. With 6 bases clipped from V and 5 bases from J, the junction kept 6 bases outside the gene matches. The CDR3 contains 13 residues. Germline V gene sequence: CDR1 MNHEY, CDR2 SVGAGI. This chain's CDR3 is CASSHRTGHEQYF. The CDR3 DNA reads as TGTGCCAGCAGCCACCGGACAGGGCACGAGCAGTACTTC.

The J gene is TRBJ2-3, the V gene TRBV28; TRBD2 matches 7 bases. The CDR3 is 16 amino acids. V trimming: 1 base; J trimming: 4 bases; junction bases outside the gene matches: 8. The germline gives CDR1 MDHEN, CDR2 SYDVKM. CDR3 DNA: TGTGCCAGCAGTTTATCCCAGGGAGGGCTAGCAGATACGCAGTATTTT. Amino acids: CASSLSQGGLADTQYF.

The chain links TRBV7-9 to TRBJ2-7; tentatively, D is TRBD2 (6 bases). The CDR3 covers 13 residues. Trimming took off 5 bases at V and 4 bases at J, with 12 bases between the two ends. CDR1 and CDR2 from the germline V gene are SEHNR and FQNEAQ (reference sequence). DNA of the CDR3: TGTGCCAGCAGCGTGGAAGGAGGGTACGAGCAGTACTTC. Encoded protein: CASSVEGGYEQYF.

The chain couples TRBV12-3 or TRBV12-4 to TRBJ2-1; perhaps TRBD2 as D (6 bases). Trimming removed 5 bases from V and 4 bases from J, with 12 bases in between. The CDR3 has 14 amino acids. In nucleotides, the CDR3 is TGTGCCAGCAGTCGCGGGACTCCATACAATGAGCAGTTCTTC. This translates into CASSRGTPYNEQFF.

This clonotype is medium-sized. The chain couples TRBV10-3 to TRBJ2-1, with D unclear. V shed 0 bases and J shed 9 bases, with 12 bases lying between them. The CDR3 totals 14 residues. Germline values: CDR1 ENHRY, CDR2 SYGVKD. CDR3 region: CAISESQGRGEQFF. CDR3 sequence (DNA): TGTGCCATCAGTGAGTCTCAAGGGCGAGGTGAGCAGTTCTTC.

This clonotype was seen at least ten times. The CDR3 loop reads CASAVGLGVETQYF. As DNA, the CDR3 is TGTGCCAGCGCCGTGGGACTGGGGGTTGAGACCCAGTACTTC. V gene TRBV11-2 combines with J gene TRBJ2-5; a possible D gene is TRBD2 (6 bases). Trimming took 8 bases from V and 5 from J, leaving 18 bases between them. The CDR3 loop spans 14 amino acids. Germline CDR1 SGHAT, CDR2 FQNNGV.

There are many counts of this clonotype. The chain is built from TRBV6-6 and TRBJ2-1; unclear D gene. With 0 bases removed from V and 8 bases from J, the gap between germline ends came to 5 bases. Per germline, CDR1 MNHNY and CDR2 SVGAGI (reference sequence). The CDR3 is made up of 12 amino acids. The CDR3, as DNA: TGTGCCAGCAGTTACTCGATATATGAGCAGTTCTTC. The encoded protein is CASSYSIYEQFF.

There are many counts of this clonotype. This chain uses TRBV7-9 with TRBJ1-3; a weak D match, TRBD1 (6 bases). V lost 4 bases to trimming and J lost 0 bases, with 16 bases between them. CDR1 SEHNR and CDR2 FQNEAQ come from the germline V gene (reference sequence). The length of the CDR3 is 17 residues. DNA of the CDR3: TGTGCCAGCAGCTCTCAACCAGTGGACAGCTCTGGAAACACCATATATTTT. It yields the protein CASSSQPVDSSGNTIYF.

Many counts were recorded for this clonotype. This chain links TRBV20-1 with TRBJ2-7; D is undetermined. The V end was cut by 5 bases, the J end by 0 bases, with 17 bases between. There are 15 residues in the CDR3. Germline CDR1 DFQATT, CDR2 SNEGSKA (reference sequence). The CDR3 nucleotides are TGCAGTGCTGGAACTCAACATAAGAGCTCCTACGAGCAGTACTTC. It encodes CSAGTQHKSSYEQYF.

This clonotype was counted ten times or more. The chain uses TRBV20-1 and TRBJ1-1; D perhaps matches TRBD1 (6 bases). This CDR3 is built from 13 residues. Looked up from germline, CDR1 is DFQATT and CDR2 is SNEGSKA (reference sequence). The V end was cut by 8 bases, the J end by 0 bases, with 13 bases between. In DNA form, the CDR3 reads TGCAGTACCCGACAGGACATGAACACTGAAGCTTTCTTT. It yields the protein CSTRQDMNTEAFF.

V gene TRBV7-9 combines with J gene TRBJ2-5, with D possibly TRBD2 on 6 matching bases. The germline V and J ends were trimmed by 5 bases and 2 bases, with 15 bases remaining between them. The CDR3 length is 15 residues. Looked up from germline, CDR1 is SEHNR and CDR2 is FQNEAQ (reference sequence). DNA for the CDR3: TGTGCCAGCAGCCCACCGGGGACTCAGCAAGAGACCCAGTACTTC. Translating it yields CASSPPGTQQETQYF.